Below, one T cell receptor beta chain is given with its context. The V end lost 7 bases, the J end lost 3 bases, and 10 bases lay between the germline ends. The CDR3 is 13 residues long. CDR1 is SGHAT and CDR2 is FQNNGV in the germline V gene. This entry belongs to a study of blood T cell repertoires in COVID-19. Study at large: The United States, Italy and Spain were the sources of the acute and convalescent COVID-19 samples. T cells, B-cell-depleted T cells, or PBMCs provided the cDNA or gDNA that served as material.

Per the original data handling: Counts of nucleated cells, estimated from reference gene primer amplification, were obtained. Clones were read by immunoSEQ multiplex PCR, and TCRdb kept only the in-frame ones, dropping some. From that table come the V and J calls and clone size; the DNA was used to work out D and trimming. Among 100,000 to 150,000 clones listed, approximately 87% were seen once. The origin of this receptor is a man in his forties or fifties with acute or convalescent COVID-19. The chain couples TRBV11-2 to TRBJ2-1; TRBD2 is a possible D gene (5 bases). Sequenced material: peripheral blood. CDR3 loop: CASTEALYNEQFF. In nucleotides, the CDR3 is TGTGCCAGCACGGAGGCCCTCTACAATGAGCAGTTCTTC. Combining the CDR3 with reference TRBV11-2 and TRBJ2-1 gives the whole variable domain EAGVAQSPRYKIIEKRQSVAFWCNPISGHATLYWYQQILGQGPKLLIQFQNNGVVDDSQLPKDRFSAERLKGVDSTLKIQPAKLEDSAVYLCASTEALYNEQFFGPGTRLTVL.